A selection of T cell receptor beta chains follows, all from one sample in a study of T cell repertoires in cytomegalovirus infection. Their cognate antigens are unknown. TCRdb processed the reads anew with MiXCR; each CDR3 protein has one entry. The sample carries 700,000 to 850,000 distinct CDR3 sequences, less than 35% recorded once. The sequencing here drew on cultured CD8+ T cells from PBMCs, taken from culture after CMV antigen stimulation. The receptors come from a human donor in good health (CMV status not recorded). Some clones in this sample may be carry-over from other donors' samples. The CDR3 runs from the conserved cysteine through the conserved F or W. For some rows the clone size is stated as once, few or many, or as a class when expanded; others skip it.

j_call: TRBJ2-1
clone_size: few
v_call: TRBV27
cdr3_aa: CASRLGTAFSSYNEQFF

j_call: TRBJ2-5
clone_size: .
v_call: TRBV6-2/TRBV6-3
cdr3_aa: CASSYPMTGDEETQYF

j_call: TRBJ2-1
clone_size: .
v_call: TRBV10-2
cdr3_aa: CASGTNFYNEQFF

j_call: TRBJ2-7
clone_size: many
v_call: TRBV12-3/TRBV12-4
cdr3_aa: CASRRTSGLLGEQYF

j_call: TRBJ2-1
clone_size: few
v_call: TRBV5-1
cdr3_aa: CASSLKWSSYNEQFF

j_call: TRBJ2-2
clone_size: .
v_call: TRBV6-5
cdr3_aa: CASSPGVRGLLTGELFF

j_call: TRBJ2-2
clone_size: .
v_call: TRBV7-9
cdr3_aa: CASSADRTGELFF

j_call: TRBJ1-1
clone_size: .
v_call: TRBV27
cdr3_aa: CASSLGLKNTEAFF

j_call: TRBJ1-2
clone_size: .
v_call: TRBV6-1
cdr3_aa: CASSENPTGNYGYTF

j_call: TRBJ1-5
clone_size: .
v_call: TRBV4-1
cdr3_aa: CASSQETFSNQPQHF

j_call: TRBJ2-6
clone_size: .
v_call: TRBV4-3
cdr3_aa: CASSQDTAPSGANVLTF

j_call: TRBJ2-7
clone_size: few
v_call: TRBV7-9
cdr3_aa: CASSSSSGSSYEQYF

j_call: TRBJ2-1
clone_size: .
v_call: TRBV7-9
cdr3_aa: CASSPHPNEQFF

j_call: TRBJ1-2
clone_size: .
v_call: TRBV7-4
cdr3_aa: CASSPGTGLKDHYGYTF

j_call: TRBJ2-2
clone_size: few
v_call: TRBV6-5
cdr3_aa: CASSYRRIGTGELFF

j_call: TRBJ2-1
clone_size: .
v_call: TRBV11-2
cdr3_aa: CASSFWGRGQDEQFF

j_call: TRBJ1-2
clone_size: .
v_call: TRBV12-3/TRBV12-4
cdr3_aa: CASSFSVHGYTF